This passage covers 24 T cell receptor beta chains from one sample sequenced in a study of blood T cells in healthy people across ages. Primers used in a second PCR of about 7 to 12 cycles were a sample-barcoded 5' primer and a J-beta primer mix. A single record per CDR3 protein comes from TCRdb applying MiXCR to the 5' RACE reads. Among roughly 800,000 distinct CDR3 sequences, roughly 64% were seen once, and the ten largest hold around 20%. Sequencing used blood. The source is a man aged 25 to 40 in good health.

This chain links TRBV29-1 with TRBJ2-1; TRBD2 agrees at 13 bases. The V and J ends lost 1 base and 7 bases, in that order; junction bases with no gene match: 19. The CDR3 length is 20 residues. The V gene's germline CDR1 is SQVTM and CDR2 ANQGSEA. CDR3 sequence reads: CSVEGRFGLAGDLFRNEQFF. CDR3 DNA sequence: TGCAGCGTTGAAGGAAGATTTGGACTAGCGGGAGATCTGTTTAGGAATGAGCAGTTCTTC.

The genes are TRBV29-1 and TRBJ1-1; TRBD1 agrees at 11 bases. CDR1 is SQVTM and CDR2 is ANQGSEA in the germline V gene. CDR3 length equals 15 residues. Germline trimming cut 4 bases from V and 4 bases from J; bases unmatched to any gene: 8. In DNA form, the CDR3 reads TGCAGCGTTGTTCTCCTCGGGACAGGGGGCACTGAAGCTTTCTTT. Translated: CSVVLLGTGGTEAFF.

This clonotype was seen more than once but under ten times. This chain joins TRBV27 and TRBJ1-2; TRBD1 agrees at 10 bases. The ends lost 8 bases at V and 5 bases at J; junction bases unmatched: 11. The CDR3 consists of 15 residues. CDR1 and CDR2 from the germline V gene are MNHEY and SMNVEV (reference sequence). The CDR3 sequence: CASGPRRQGAYGYTF. In nucleotides, the CDR3 is TGTGCCAGCGGACCCCGCCGACAGGGGGCGTATGGCTACACCTTC.

The chain joins TRBV12-3 or TRBV12-4 to TRBJ1-2; tentatively, D is TRBD1 (5 bases). Trimming shortened V by 5 bases and J by 5 bases, and 18 bases separated the two germline ends. The CDR3 contains 15 residues. CDR3 nucleotides: TGTGCCAGCAGTACTAGTGGGGACTCATTGTATGGCTACACCTTC. Amino acids: CASSTSGDSLYGYTF.

The rearrangement joins TRBV7-9 to TRBJ2-5, with D tentatively TRBD2 (5 bases). The J call is uncertain, as TRBJ2-7 better fits the DNA end. In germline, CDR1 is SEHNR, CDR2 FQNEAQ (reference sequence). The CDR3 is 14 residues long. CDR3 nucleotides: TGTGCCAGCAGCTTCTGGATCAGTGGAGGCGAGCAGTACTTC. Translating it yields CASSFWISGGEQYF.

The chain couples TRBV10-3 to TRBJ2-3; D uncertain. Germline-derived CDR1 and CDR2 are ENHRY and SYGVKD. Trimming pared 7 bases from V and 6 bases from J, leaving 8 bases between. The CDR3 loop spans 11 amino acids. The CDR3 DNA is TGTGCCATCACGACCGGGGATACGCAGTATTTT. Its protein is CAITTGDTQYF.

This CDR3 is CASSYGGGRFDEQYF. CDR3 nucleotide sequence: TGTGCCAGCAGTTACGGCGGGGGCCGTTTCGACGAGCAGTACTTC. The rearrangement joins TRBV6-5 to TRBJ2-4; weak D call: TRBD2 (7 bases). The J call is doubtful: the DNA matches TRBJ2-7 better. Germline values: CDR1 MNHEY, CDR2 SVGAGI. This CDR3 spans 15 amino acids.

The rearrangement joins TRBV6-6 to TRBJ2-5; maybe TRBD2 (6 bases). This CDR3 spans 14 amino acids. Germline lookup yields CDR1 MNHNY and CDR2 SVGAGI (reference sequence). V lost 5 bases to trimming and J lost 3 bases, with 13 bases between them. The DNA for the CDR3 is TGTGCCAGCAGTCGCTCGGGAGCCAAAGAGACCCAGTACTTC. Translated, it gives CASSRSGAKETQYF.

CDR3 in DNA: TGCAGCGCAAAACGACTTAGCGGGAGGGCCCGGGTTGAGCAGTTCTTC. As protein: CSAKRLSGRARVEQFF. This chain uses TRBV29-1 with TRBJ2-1; 11 bases match TRBD2. This CDR3 is 16 amino acids long. Trimming took 7 bases from V and 9 from J; bases not matched to a gene: 17. Germline CDR1 and CDR2: SQVTM and ANQGSEA.

The chain joins TRBV20-1 to TRBJ2-1, with 12 bases matching TRBD2. This CDR3 region has 15 residues. Germline-derived CDR1 and CDR2 are DFQATT and SNEGSKA (reference sequence). Trimming removed 2 bases from V and 8 bases from J; junction bases left unmatched: 7. CDR3 sequence reads: CSARTLAGGPDEQFF. The CDR3 DNA follows: TGCAGTGCTAGAACGCTAGCGGGAGGGCCTGATGAGCAGTTCTTC.

The chain combines TRBV25-1 with TRBJ2-4; 9 bases are shared with TRBD1. The V gene's germline CDR1 is MGHDK and CDR2 SYGVNS. The ends lost 8 bases at V and 3 bases at J; junction bases unmatched: 8. CDR3 size: 15 residues. In nucleotides, the CDR3 is TGTGCCAGCCTGGACAGGGGAGAAGTCAAAAACATTCAGTACTTC. This encodes CASLDRGEVKNIQYF.

This chain links TRBV18 with TRBJ2-3, with 11 bases that match TRBD2. CDR3 length equals 17 residues. Per the germline V gene, CDR1 is KGHSH and CDR2 is LQKENI. The V gene end was trimmed by 6 bases and the J gene end by 2 bases; junction bases not matched to a gene: 10. The DNA for the CDR3 is TGTGCCAGCTCTCGGCCGGGACTAGCGGTAATCACAGATACGCAGTATTTT. It specifies CASSRPGLAVITDTQYF.

This clonotype was picked up a small number of times. The chain couples TRBV2 to TRBJ2-1; possible D gene TRBD2, 6 bases. CDR3 length: 13 amino acids. CDR1 is SNHLY, CDR2 FYNNEI, per germline. Trimming took 6 bases from V and 8 from J, leaving 14 bases between them. Written as DNA, the CDR3 is TGTGCCAGCAGGACGGGGGTTGTCGATGAGCAGTTCTTC. Its translation: CASRTGVVDEQFF.

The chain carries TRBV7-2 and TRBJ2-5; the match to TRBD2 covers 8 bases. Germline CDR1 and CDR2: SGHTA and FQGNSA. Germline trimming cut 2 bases from V and 1 base from J; bases unmatched to any gene: 3. The CDR3 runs 15 residues. The CDR3 nucleotides are TGTGCCAGCAGCTTAACGGGGGGGCTCCAAGAGACCCAGTACTTC. Its protein product is CASSLTGGLQETQYF.

This clonotype was recorded once. The rearrangement joins TRBV28 to TRBJ1-5; D not resolved. Trimming took 8 bases from V and 0 from J, leaving 8 bases between them. The germline V gene has CDR1 MDHEN and CDR2 SYDVKM. The CDR3 sequence is 13 residues long. CDR3 bases: TGTGCCAGCCAAGTGTATAGCAATCAGCCCCAGCATTTT. Translating gives CASQVYSNQPQHF.

J is TRBJ2-7 and V is TRBV11-2, with 10 bases lining up with TRBD2. J was trimmed by 3 bases and V by 5 bases; bases with no gene match: 7. This CDR3 has 15 residues. Per germline, CDR1 SGHAT and CDR2 FQNNGV. The CDR3: CASSHGSSGSYEQYF. The DNA for the CDR3 is TGTGCCAGCAGCCACGGCTCTAGCGGGAGCTACGAGCAGTACTTC.

The V gene is TRBV4-1, the J gene TRBJ2-1; a possible D gene is TRBD2 (6 bases). Germline V lookup: CDR1 MGHRA, CDR2 YSYEKL. The CDR3 sequence is 13 residues long. Trimming left V 4 bases short and J 9 bases short, with 13 bases between. Written as DNA, the CDR3 is TGCGCCAGCAGCCCCGGAGGGGCATTTGAGCAGTTCTTC. It codes for CASSPGGAFEQFF.

This chain's CDR3 is CASSVPPWGARDEQFF. The DNA for the CDR3 is TGTGCCAGCAGCGTACCGCCCTGGGGGGCCAGGGATGAGCAGTTCTTC. The gene calls are TRBV9 and TRBJ2-1; D is possibly TRBD1 or TRBD2 (6 bases each). The CDR3 is 16 residues long. Trimming shortened V by 1 base and J by 8 bases, and 19 bases separated the two germline ends. CDR1 and CDR2 (germline): SGDLS, YYNGEE.

This sequence joins TRBV7-2 and TRBJ1-2; D is perhaps TRBD1 (6 bases). The CDR3 contains 14 residues. From germline, CDR1 is SGHTA and CDR2 FQGNSA. V lost 5 bases to trimming and J lost 7 bases, with 17 bases between them. CDR3 protein: CASSRVRGALGYTF. As DNA, the CDR3 is TGTGCCAGCAGCCGTGTACGGGGGGCGCTTGGCTACACCTTC.

The chain joins TRBV20-1 to TRBJ2-5; 9 bases line up with TRBD1. The length of the CDR3 is 15 residues. The trim removed 1 base at V and 5 bases at J, leaving 8 bases unmatched. Germline CDR1 DFQATT, CDR2 SNEGSKA (reference sequence). CDR3 sequence reads: CSARASGTGRETQYF. The DNA of the CDR3 is TGCAGTGCTAGAGCGTCCGGGACAGGGAGGGAGACCCAGTACTTC.

V is TRBV21-1 and J is TRBJ1-4. TRBV21-1 has pseudogene status. The CDR3 totals 16 residues. CDR3 loop: CASRKVGTSKREKLFF. The CDR3 region has the DNA TGTGCCAGTCGCAAAGTAGGGACTTCAAAACGGGAAAAACTGTTTTTT.

The gene calls are TRBV11-2 and TRBJ2-3; D possibly uses TRBD1 or TRBD2 (5 bases each). The CDR3 has 14 amino acids. Per the germline V gene, CDR1 is SGHAT and CDR2 is FQNNGV. V gave up 5 bases and J gave up 2 bases, with 11 bases separating them. CDR3 in amino acids: CASSAGAFTDTQYF. In DNA, the CDR3 is TGTGCCAGCAGCGCCGGGGCCTTCACAGATACGCAGTATTTT.

V is TRBV20-1 and J is TRBJ2-7, with D unresolved. This CDR3 comprises 14 residues. Trimming shortened V by 3 bases and J by 2 bases, and 14 bases separated the two germline ends. In germline, CDR1 is DFQATT, CDR2 SNEGSKA (reference sequence). The CDR3 DNA follows: TGCAGTGCTAGCCTTGTTTCGGGCACCTACGAGCAGTACTTC. Translating gives CSASLVSGTYEQYF.

A remark on this clonotype: A junction end diverges from the germline sequence, so it may reflect a read error. This sequence joins TRBV10-3 and TRBJ2-1; 11 nucleotides line up with TRBD2. Germline-derived CDR1 and CDR2 are ENHRY and SYGVKD. The length of the CDR3 is 16 residues. CDR3 protein: CVISDPGLAGGDEQFF. The CDR3 bases are TGTGTCATCAGTGACCCGGGGCTAGCGGGAGGAGATGAGCAGTTCTTC.